The next 10 T cell receptor beta chains were all read from a single sample in a study of response to subunit inactivated influenza vaccine (dated by TCRdb to 2017 to 2018). Libraries came from RT-PCR. Sequencing took place on an Illumina HiSeq 2500. The public sequencing data were trimmed at Q25 with fastp and processed into clonotypes with MiXCR by TCRdb, which kept only in-frame beta chains. Each CDR3 protein appears once, grouped with its most common genes and DNA. Here the sample has 500,000 to 550,000 distinct CDR3 sequences; 7.6% occur a single time. The top ten constitute approximately 12% of the sample. The material was PBMCs from blood, obtained less than 30 months after vaccination. Source of these receptors: a man aged 50 to 69 who received an inactivated influenza vaccine. Donor details come from another sample of the same person, matched by shared clones.

This clonotype has more than one count but fewer than ten. The CDR3 loop reads CAFKGGDTQYF. For the CDR3, the DNA is TGTGCCTTCAAGGGTGGAGATACGCAGTATTTT. This chain connects TRBV7-9 to TRBJ2-3, with D unclear. Trimming cost V 11 bases and J 5 bases, with 11 bases left between them. This CDR3 spans 11 amino acids. The germline V gene has CDR1 SEHNR and CDR2 FQNEAQ (reference sequence).

The chain links TRBV5-1 to TRBJ1-4; 10 positions agree with TRBD1. Losses at the gene ends were 4 bases for V and 3 bases for J; bases not matched to a gene: 3. This CDR3 is built from 15 residues. The germline V gene encodes CDR1 SGHRS and CDR2 YFSETQ. The CDR3 region has the DNA TGCGCCAGCAGCATTGGGACAGGGGCTAATGAAAAACTGTTTTTT. It yields the protein CASSIGTGANEKLFF.

This clonotype occurred many times. The rearrangement links TRBV7-9 to TRBJ2-1; 7 bases align to TRBD2. There are 16 residues in the CDR3. Germline loops: CDR1 SEHNR, CDR2 FQNEAQ (reference sequence). The V and J ends lost 7 bases and 0 bases, in that order; junction bases with no gene match: 9. CDR3 nucleotides: TGTGCCAGCATGGGGGGGACCGGCAGCTCCTACAATGAGCAGTTCTTC. Translating gives CASMGGTGSSYNEQFF.

The gene calls are TRBV7-9 and TRBJ2-7; D gene unclear. CDR3 length equals 14 residues. The germline gives CDR1 SEHNR, CDR2 FQNEAQ (reference sequence). Trimming removed 5 bases from V and 0 bases from J, with 11 bases in between. CDR3 nucleotide sequence: TGTGCCAGCAGCCCCCGGTACAGCTCCTACGAGCAGTACTTC. Its translation is CASSPRYSSYEQYF.

A few counts support this clonotype. This chain connects TRBV4-3 to TRBJ2-1; D is uncertain. CDR1 and CDR2 (germline): LGHNA, YSLEER. Trimming took 0 bases from V and 9 from J, leaving 18 bases between them. The length of the CDR3 is 16 residues. The CDR3 nucleotides are TGCGCCAGCAGCCAAGATCCTCAGCAATCTGGCGGTGAGCAGTTCTTC. Translating gives CASSQDPQQSGGEQFF.

This clonotype was detected only a few times. The rearrangement uses TRBV20-1 and TRBJ1-1; no reliable D call. This CDR3 comprises 12 residues. Deletions cut 5 bases from V and 3 bases from J, with 10 bases between. Germline loops: CDR1 DFQATT, CDR2 SNEGSKA (reference sequence). DNA of the CDR3: TGCAGTGCTCCCCCCACTTACACTGAAGCTTTCTTT. It codes for CSAPPTYTEAFF.

The V call is TRBV7-2, the J call TRBJ2-7, with 7 bases identical to TRBD2. V dropped 7 bases and J dropped 7; count of bases not matched to a gene: 10. The germline CDR1 and CDR2 sequences are SGHTA and FQGNSA. The CDR3 covers 13 residues. CDR3 residues: CASTSGPREEQYF. The CDR3 coding sequence is TGTGCCAGCACTAGCGGCCCCCGTGAAGAGCAGTACTTC.

This chain uses TRBV13 with TRBJ1-2, with D perhaps TRBD1 (6 bases). This CDR3 region has 14 residues. Trimming took 1 base from V and 8 from J, leaving 14 bases between them. In germline, CDR1 is PRHDT, CDR2 FYEKMQ (reference sequence). Here the CDR3 DNA reads TGTGCCAGCAGCTTAGACTACAGGGTGGACGGCTACACCTTC. Protein sequence: CASSLDYRVDGYTF.

This clonotype has just a few counts. The genes are TRBV12-3 or TRBV12-4 and TRBJ2-1, with TRBD2 identical over 7 bases. Trimming removed 7 bases from V and 0 bases from J; junction bases left unmatched: 3. The CDR3 covers 14 residues. DNA for the CDR3: TGTGCCAGCACCCAGCGGGACTCCTACAATGAGCAGTTCTTC. Translation: CASTQRDSYNEQFF.

In its sample, this clonotype was seen a few times. CDR3 region: CASSLADSVLETQYF. The CDR3 DNA sequence: TGCGCCAGCAGCTTGGCCGACAGTGTACTGGAGACCCAGTACTTC. V and J are TRBV5-1 and TRBJ2-5, with D possibly matching TRBD1 (5 bases). Germline loops: CDR1 SGHRS, CDR2 YFSETQ. The CDR3 extends over 15 amino acids. Trimming took 0 bases from V and 5 from J, leaving 14 bases between them.